The 4 T cell receptor beta chains given below trace back to one sample, sequenced in a study of OX40 agonist ivuxolimab in advanced cancers. The library was generated by the immunoSEQ multiplex PCR assay. In TCRdb, the immuneACCESS table is reduced to in-frame sequences with V and J assigned. These tables do not hold every clone; where another copy was compared, an unresolved V gene accounts for under half, and the others remain unexplained. The sample table holds roughly 62,000 clones, of which around 90% were seen once. The ten largest account for 3.5% to 4.5% of the sample. The sample here was CD4+ or CD8+ T cells sorted from blood, taken in a trial of the OX40 agonist ivuxolimab. These receptors originate from an adult with an advanced solid tumor such as melanoma, head and neck, liver or kidney cancer.

CDR3 loop: CASSEPGASSSGANVLTF. Here the CDR3 DNA reads TGTGCCAGCAGTGAACCCGGGGCCTCTAGCTCTGGGGCCAACGTCCTGACTTTC. V usage is TRBV2 and J usage is TRBJ2-6, with D possibly called TRBD1 or TRBD2 (5 bases each). The CDR3 runs 18 residues. Trimming removed 2 bases from V and 0 bases from J, with 14 bases in between. The germline V gene encodes CDR1 SNHLY and CDR2 FYNNEI.

The chain recombines TRBV7-9 with TRBJ2-7; TRBD2 agrees at 7 bases. V shed 5 bases, J shed 4 bases, and the junction held 8 bases outside the gene matches. The germline V gene has CDR1 SEHNR and CDR2 FQNEAQ (reference sequence). The CDR3 is 14 residues long. The CDR3 region has the DNA TGTGCCAGCAGCCCCCCGGGAGGTTCGTACGAGCAGTACTTC. As protein: CASSPPGGSYEQYF.

This sequence joins TRBV6-1 and TRBJ1-5; D unclear. This CDR3 region has 14 residues. V was cut by 6 bases and J by 0 bases, with 9 bases left in between. Germline V lookup: CDR1 MNHNS, CDR2 SASEGT. Here the CDR3 DNA reads TGTGCCAGCAGAATAGACTATAGCAATCAGCCCCAGCATTTT. Translating it yields CASRIDYSNQPQHF.

The chain carries TRBV14 and TRBJ2-1; tentatively, D is TRBD2 (5 bases). Germline CDR1 SGHDN, CDR2 FVKESK. The CDR3 totals 15 residues. With 4 bases removed from V and 5 bases from J, the gap between germline ends came to 15 bases. The CDR3 sequence is CASSRSGRHHNEQFF. The CDR3 bases are TGTGCCAGCAGCCGGAGCGGTCGACACCACAATGAGCAGTTCTTC.